Below are 3 T cell receptor beta chains sequenced from a single sample in a study of identical twins. TCRdb re-analysed the 5' RACE reads in MiXCR, keeping a single row per CDR3 protein. The sample contains hundreds of thousands of distinct CDR3 sequences, around a sixth of which appear only once. These same data were also listed under a study on T cells expressing NK-cell markers.

The sequenced material came from PBMCs. All receptors derive from a woman between 18 and 29 years old in good health.

This chain uses TRBV20-1 with TRBJ2-1, with D possibly TRBD2 on 6 matching bases. CDR1 DFQATT and CDR2 SNEGSKA come from the germline V gene (reference sequence). CDR3 length equals 13 residues. V lost 8 bases, J lost 2 bases, and 13 bases lay in between. The CDR3 sequence: CSHGGVPYNEQFF. In DNA form, the CDR3 reads TGCAGTCACGGAGGGGTTCCCTACAATGAGCAGTTCTTC.

The chain links TRBV12-3 or TRBV12-4 to TRBJ2-1, with TRBD1 matching 9 bases. The length of the CDR3 is 15 residues. The junction had 9 bases not matched to a gene; V was cut back by 5 bases and J by 7 bases. In DNA form, the CDR3 reads TGTGCCAGCAGTCCACCGGGACAGGGCGGGAATGAGCAGTTCTTC. Its translation: CASSPPGQGGNEQFF.

This clonotype has just a few counts. The rearrangement uses TRBV3-1 and TRBJ2-5; D might be TRBD1 or TRBD2, each matching 5 bases. CDR3 size: 14 residues. Germline lookup yields CDR1 LGHDT and CDR2 YNNKEL (reference sequence). With 3 bases removed from V and 2 bases from J, the gap between germline ends came to 10 bases. CDR3 in amino acids: CASSQGTLQETQYF. The CDR3 bases are TGTGCCAGCAGCCAGGGGACCTTACAAGAGACCCAGTACTTC.